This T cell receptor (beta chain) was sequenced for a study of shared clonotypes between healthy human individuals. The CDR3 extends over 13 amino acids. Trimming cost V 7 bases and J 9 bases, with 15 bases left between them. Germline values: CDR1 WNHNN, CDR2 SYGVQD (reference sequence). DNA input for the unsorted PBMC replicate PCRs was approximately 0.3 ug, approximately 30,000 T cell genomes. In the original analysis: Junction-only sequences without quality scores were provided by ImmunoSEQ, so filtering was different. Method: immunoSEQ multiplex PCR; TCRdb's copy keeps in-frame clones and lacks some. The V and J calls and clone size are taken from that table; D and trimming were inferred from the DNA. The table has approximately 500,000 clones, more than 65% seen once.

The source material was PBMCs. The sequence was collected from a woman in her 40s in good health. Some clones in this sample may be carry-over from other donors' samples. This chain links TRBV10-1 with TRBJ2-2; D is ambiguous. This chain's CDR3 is CASTTASRWELFF. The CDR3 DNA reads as TGCGCCAGCACTACGGCTTCACGGTGGGAGCTGTTTTTT.